The entry below gives a single T cell receptor beta chain sequence along with its context. This clonotype has a count of ten or more. Its target antigen remains unknown. No per-base quality is available; no much larger clone lies one base away. Expansion of CD8+CD57+ cells had been shown by flow cytometry in the patients chosen for sequencing. Severe acquired aplastic anemia was diagnosed in all patients according to International Study of Aplastic Anemia and Agranulocytosis and Camitta criteria. Patients had received no therapy at the time of blood sampling. In this study, sorted CD4+ and CD8+ T cells from the blood of healthy subjects and of severe aplastic anemia patients had their TCR repertoires deep-sequenced. In the USA, patient enrollment took place under clinicaltrials.gov protocols 00001620, 01623167, 00001397, 00071045, 00081523 and 00961064. Ficoll-Paque density gradient centrifugation was used to isolate peripheral blood mononuclear cells. Before DNA was extracted, CD4+ and CD8+ T cells were sorted using either FACS or magnetic beads.

Per the germline V gene, MNHNS is the CDR1 and SASEGT is the CDR2. The CDR3 contains 14 residues, cysteine and phenylalanine counted. Only the CDR3 region is kept as DNA, spanning 42 bases read in frame from base 1. The junction carries 11 bases between V and J, which are trimmed by 6 bases and 0 bases respectively. This sample stems from a study of CD8+CD57+ T cells in acquired aplastic anemia (dated by TCRdb to the late 2010s). As for the study more broadly: Extracted DNA from sorted CD4+ and CD8+ cells averaged about 2.9 ug, ranging from roughly 0.17 to 27.4 ug. A CD8+CD57+ expansion meant a frequency higher than the mean frequency seen in healthy subjects.

The study at large found these results: No significant difference in CD8+ Simpson's diversity was found between patients and healthy controls (P=0.060). Roughly 31 CD8+ CDR3 sequences were shared between patients and controls but appeared highly expressed in patients and within their immunodominant clones.

TCR beta VDJ combination and CDR3 sequence profiling used genomic DNA as the template. An Illumina HiSeq 2000 was the platform used for TCR repertoire sequencing. The authors' analysis ran thus. TRBV/TRBJ rearrangement plots, CDR3 size and DJ length profiles, and Simpson's diversity index were used to evaluate the repertoires. The immunodominant clone was defined as the most abundant DNA sequence in deep sequencing data. CDR3 amino acid sequences were checked for sharing between subjects and were compared against published repertoires and the VDJdb database. The public reads were run again by TCRdb, first through fastp at Q25 and then through MiXCR, and only productive beta chains were kept. Rows matching on CDR3 protein sequence are summarized as one entry with the most common DNA and genes. These V and J calls derive from TCRdb rather than the authors' analysis. The sample contains 150,000 to 180,000 distinct CDR3 sequences, over 50% of them found a single time. The ten largest clonotypes hold around 12% of the sample.

Specimen: sorted CD4+, CD8+, or CD8+CD57+ T cells (not recorded which) from PBMCs. The sequence was collected from a human donor with aplastic anemia. The chain was built from TRBV6-1 and TRBJ1-1; a tentative D match to TRBD1 spans 6 bases. The encoded CDR3 is CASSRTGMNTEAFF. The sequence in DNA is TGTGCCAGCAGCCGCACAGGGATGAACACTGAAGCTTTCTTT.